One T cell receptor beta chain is described in this entry. This entry belongs to a study of blood T cell repertoires in COVID-19. Study-level information: T cells, B-cell-depleted T cells, or PBMCs provided the cDNA or gDNA that served as material.

The CDR3 extends over 15 amino acids. Clones were read by immunoSEQ multiplex PCR, and TCRdb kept only the in-frame ones, dropping some. The sample contains a few hundred thousand clones, more than 70% of which appear only once. The source material was peripheral blood. This receptor was obtained from a woman in her late teens or twenties with acute or convalescent COVID-19. The chain joins TRBV21-1 to TRBJ2-5; the listed D gene, TRBD1, was not tested against the DNA. TRBV21-1 is classified as a pseudogene. The CDR3 nucleotides read TGTGCCAGCAGCAAAGCTGCAGGGGGCTGGGAGACCCAGTACTTC. It encodes CASSKAAGGWETQYF.